This TCR beta chain was captured in a study of blood T cell repertoires in COVID-19. Across the whole study: Whether acute or convalescent, the COVID-19 samples came from the United States, Italy and Spain. Sample material is recorded as cDNA or gDNA derived from T cells, B-cell-depleted T cells, or PBMCs.

The method was immunoSEQ multiplex PCR; TCRdb's version includes in-frame clones alone and lacks a portion of them. The repertoire holds under 400,000 clones, over 75% seen once, with over 9.5% in the top ten. In its sample, this clone was seen once. Seattle patient enrollment occurred during active infection, with longitudinal follow-up thereafter. V lost 5 bases and J lost 5; bases outside the gene matches: 8. The CDR3 length is 15 residues. Germline CDR1 and CDR2: PRHDT and FYEKMQ (reference sequence). The rearrangement joins TRBV13 to TRBJ2-5; TRBD1 matches at 10 bases. Material: peripheral blood. This receptor was identified in a woman in her 30s with COVID-19, enrolled during active disease. CDR3 sequence (DNA): TGTGCCAGCAGCATGGGACAGGGGATGAGGGAGACCCAGTACTTC. As protein: CASSMGQGMRETQYF.